This T cell receptor beta chain was observed in a study of blood T cell repertoires in COVID-19. Looking at the study overall: In each case, the material was cDNA or gDNA derived from T cells, B-cell-depleted T cells, or PBMCs.

The CDR3 contains 13 residues. Trimming left V 0 bases short and J 10 bases short, with 10 bases between. Some clones are missing from TCRdb's copy, which holds only in-frame ones; the method was immunoSEQ multiplex PCR. The table records under 200,000 clones, about 86% of them present only once. The specimen was peripheral blood. V is TRBV12-3 or TRBV12-4 and J is TRBJ2-1, with D maybe TRBD2 (6 bases). The clonotype comes from a man aged 45 to 65 with active or convalescent COVID-19. The DNA for the CDR3 is TGTGCCAGCAGTTTAGCTGGGAGGAAGGAGCAGTTCTTC. As protein: CASSLAGRKEQFF.